This is a list of T cell receptor beta chains from one sample in a study of early T cells in non-severe SARS-CoV-2 infection. TCRdb fed the 5' RACE reads into MiXCR, producing one record per CDR3 protein. Among nearly 70,000 distinct CDR3 sequences listed, 4.6% were seen once. The source was whole blood, collected at baseline. These receptors originate from an adult who was a healthcare worker with PCR-confirmed SARS-CoV-2 infection or an uninfected control (not recorded which). The donor label of this sample is uncertain. The CDR3 runs from the conserved cysteine through the conserved F or W. D genes are given only for firm matches. Expanded clones are given a class, and other clones once, few, many or no size at all.

abundance	v_gene	d_gene	j_gene	CDR3nt	CDR3aa
many	TRBV7-8	TRBD1	TRBJ1-1	TGTGCCAGCAGCCCTCAGACAGGGGGAGGCACTGAAGCTTTCTTT	CASSPQTGGGTEAFF
many	TRBV12-3/TRBV12-4	NA	TRBJ1-3	TGTGCCAGCAGTTTAAATATACGGGACACCATATATTTT	CASSLNIRDTIYF
NA	TRBV12-3/TRBV12-4	NA	TRBJ1-1	TGTGCCAGCAGTTACCCGGACCATGGTAACACTGAAGCTTTCTTT	CASSYPDHGNTEAFF
many	TRBV7-6	TRBD2	TRBJ2-3	TGTGCCAGCAGCTTAGGGGGGGGAAGCGGAGATACGCAGTATTTT	CASSLGGGSGDTQYF
few	TRBV7-9	NA	TRBJ1-1	TGTGCCAGCAGCTTAGCCGCAAACACTGAAGCTTTCTTT	CASSLAANTEAFF
few	TRBV20-1	TRBD2	TRBJ2-1	TGCAGTGCTAGAGGCCTACTAGCGGGCAATGAGCAGTTCTTC	CSARGLLAGNEQFF
few	TRBV7-9	NA	TRBJ1-1	TGTGCCAGCAGCTTGAGAGGGTCGGGGGCTGAAGCTTTCTTT	CASSLRGSGAEAFF
many	TRBV11-2	NA	TRBJ2-1	TGTGCCAGCAGCTTAGATGGGTCATCAGGGGGGAAGTTCTTC	CASSLDGSSGGKFF
few	TRBV6-4	TRBD2	TRBJ2-3	TGTGCCAGCAGTGACTCAGGGACTAGCGGGCCAGATACGCAGTATTTT	CASSDSGTSGPDTQYF
few	TRBV12-3/TRBV12-4	TRBD2	TRBJ2-1	TGTGCCAGCAGTTTCGCCGGGACTAGCGGGGGGGCAGAGGTCTTC	CASSFAGTSGGAEVF
many	TRBV9	NA	TRBJ1-2	TGTGCCAGCAGCGTAGGAGGCAGGGGAAACTATGGCTACACCTTC	CASSVGGRGNYGYTF
many	TRBV28	TRBD1	TRBJ2-1	TGTGCCACCCAGGGGGTGGATGAGCAGTTCTTC	CATQGVDEQFF
many	TRBV5-6	NA	TRBJ2-7	TGTGCCAGCTCTGGCAGGGTGTCCTACGAGCAGTACTTC	CASSGRVSYEQYF
many	TRBV5-1	NA	TRBJ2-7	TGCGCCAGCAGCATCGGACAGAACTACGAGCAGTACTTC	CASSIGQNYEQYF
NA	TRBV13	NA	TRBJ1-1	TGTGCCGGTCAGAGGGACACTGAAGCTTTCTTT	CAGQRDTEAFF
medium-sized	TRBV29-1	NA	TRBJ2-7	TGCAGCGTTGGGGGACTCGGCTACGAGCAGTACTTC	CSVGGLGYEQYF
many	TRBV6-5	TRBD1	TRBJ2-5	TGTGCCAGCAGACGGGGACAGGCCCAAGAGACCCAGTACTTC	CASRRGQAQETQYF
many	TRBV29-1	NA	TRBJ2-5	TGCAGCGTCGGGGAGGGGGATGTGCTGTCAGAGACCCAGTACTTC	CSVGEGDVLSETQYF
NA	TRBV29-1	NA	TRBJ1-1	TGCAGCGGTCAGTCACTTCAGGAGATGAACACTGAAGCTTTCTTT	CSGQSLQEMNTEAFF
many	TRBV20-1	NA	TRBJ1-6	TGCAGTGCCGAGGGGAGCTCCTATAATTCACCCCTCCACTTT	CSAEGSSYNSPLHF
many	TRBV7-2	NA	TRBJ2-6	TGTGCCAGCAGCTTAAGACTGGCGGCCAACGTCCTGACTTTC	CASSLRLAANVLTF
few	TRBV27	NA	TRBJ2-7	TGTGCCAGCAGTTTCTCCGGGCCTGCCTACGAGCAGTACTTC	CASSFSGPAYEQYF
many	TRBV28	NA	TRBJ1-1	TGTGCCAGCAGGTCGGGAGTAAACACTGAAGCTTTCTTT	CASRSGVNTEAFF
many	TRBV7-3	NA	TRBJ1-6	TGTGCCAGCGGACAGACCCTTAATTCACCCCTCCACTTT	CASGQTLNSPLHF
many	TRBV11-2	NA	TRBJ2-7	TGTGCCAGCAGCCAAGGGTCTAGCATTAACGAGCAGTACTTC	CASSQGSSINEQYF
few	TRBV28	NA	TRBJ1-2	TGTGCCAGCAGTACACAGGTCTATGGCTACACCTTC	CASSTQVYGYTF
NA	TRBV10-1	TRBD1	TRBJ1-4	TGCGCCAGCAGTGGGGTCGGACAGGGAAATGAAAAACTGTTTTTT	CASSGVGQGNEKLFF
NA	TRBV11-2	NA	TRBJ1-1	TGTGCCAGCAGCCCCCCCCTGGCCGTGAGCACTGAAGCTTTCTTT	CASSPPLAVSTEAFF
NA	TRBV7-2	NA	TRBJ2-1	TGTGCCAGCGAGGCCAGTTCGACGCAGCAGTTCTTC	CASEASSTQQFF
few	TRBV29-1	NA	TRBJ2-7	TGCAGCGTTGAACTCCGGGACTACGAGCAGTACTTC	CSVELRDYEQYF
few	TRBV11-2	NA	TRBJ2-5	TGTGCCAGCAGCATTAGGCCGGGCAGTCAAGAGACCCAGTACTTC	CASSIRPGSQETQYF
NA	TRBV20-1	TRBD1	TRBJ2-7	TGCAGTGCTAGGGACAGGGGCAAATACGAGCAGTACTTC	CSARDRGKYEQYF
NA	TRBV12-3/TRBV12-4	NA	TRBJ1-3	TGTGCCAGCAGTTTAGAAATTTTGACTGGAAACACCATATATTTT	CASSLEILTGNTIYF
many	TRBV7-3	TRBD2	TRBJ2-3	TGTGCCAGCAGCCTAGCGGGGATGGAACAAGATACGCAGTATTTT	CASSLAGMEQDTQYF
many	TRBV11-2	NA	TRBJ2-3	TGTGCCAGCAGCTTAGCTCCGTCCCAGGATACGCAGTATTTT	CASSLAPSQDTQYF
many	TRBV6-5	NA	TRBJ2-1	TGTGCCAGCAGTTACGGGCGGTACAATGAGCAGTTCTTC	CASSYGRYNEQFF
many	TRBV13	TRBD1	TRBJ1-6	TGTGCCAGCAGCCCGGGACAGGGACGGAATTCACCCCTCCACTTT	CASSPGQGRNSPLHF
few	TRBV5-1	NA	TRBJ1-1	TGCGCCAGCAGCCCCGAGCGCGGGACTGAAGCTTTCTTT	CASSPERGTEAFF
many	TRBV5-6	NA	TRBJ1-6	TGTGCCAGCAGCTTGGACAGGGAGGGGTATAATTCACCCCTCCACTTT	CASSLDREGYNSPLHF
many	TRBV28	NA	TRBJ1-2	TGTGCCAGCAGTTGGGGAAAGACCTATGGCTACACCTTC	CASSWGKTYGYTF
many	TRBV9	NA	TRBJ2-7	TGTGCCAGCAGCACACAGGGATCCGAGCAGTACTTC	CASSTQGSEQYF
NA	TRBV6-5	NA	TRBJ1-5	TGTGCCAGCAGTAGAAAGAGGGATAGCAATCAGCCCCAGCATTTT	CASSRKRDSNQPQHF
few	TRBV27	TRBD2	TRBJ2-4	TGTGCCAGCAGCCAGCGACTAGCGGGCCTCTCGCAAAACATTCAGTACTTC	CASSQRLAGLSQNIQYF
many	TRBV5-1	TRBD1	TRBJ1-2	TGCGCCAGCAGCTCAACAGGGGTCTATGGCTACACCTTC	CASSSTGVYGYTF
NA	TRBV6-6	NA	TRBJ1-4	TGTGCCAGCAGGGGGCGAGGGACCACTAATGAAAAACTGTTTTTT	CASRGRGTTNEKLFF
many	TRBV5-1	NA	TRBJ1-2	TGCGCCAGCAGCGGTGGGGCATCCGAGAACTATGGCTACACCTTC	CASSGGASENYGYTF
many	TRBV9	NA	TRBJ1-1	TGTGCCAGCAGCGCACCGAACACTGAAGCTTTCTTT	CASSAPNTEAFF
few	TRBV5-4	TRBD1	TRBJ1-1	TGTGCCAGCAGCCCCCGGGACAGCCCCGTGAACACTGAAGCTTTCTTT	CASSPRDSPVNTEAFF